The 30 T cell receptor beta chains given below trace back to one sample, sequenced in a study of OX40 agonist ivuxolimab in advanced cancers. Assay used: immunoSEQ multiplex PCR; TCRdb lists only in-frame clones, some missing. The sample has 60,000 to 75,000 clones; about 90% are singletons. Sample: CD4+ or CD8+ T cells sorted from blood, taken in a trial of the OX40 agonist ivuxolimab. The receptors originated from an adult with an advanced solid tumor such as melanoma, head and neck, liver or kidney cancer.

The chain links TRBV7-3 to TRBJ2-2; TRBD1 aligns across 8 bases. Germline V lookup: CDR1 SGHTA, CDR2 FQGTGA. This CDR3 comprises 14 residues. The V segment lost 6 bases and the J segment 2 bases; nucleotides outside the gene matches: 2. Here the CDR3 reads CASRPGGNTGELFF. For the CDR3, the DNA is TGTGCCAGCAGACCAGGGGGCAACACCGGGGAGCTGTTTTTT. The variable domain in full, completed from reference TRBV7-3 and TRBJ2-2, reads GAGVSQTPSNKVTEKGKYVELRCDPISGHTALYWYRQSLGQGPEFLIYFQGTGAADDSGLPNDRFFAVRPEGSVSTLKIQRTERGDSAVYLCASRPGGNTGELFFGEGSRLTVL.

In nucleotides, the CDR3 is TGTGCCAGCTCACCCCTTATCAATGAGCAGTTCTTC. It codes for CASSPLINEQFF. The chain couples TRBV18 to TRBJ2-1, with D unclear. Germline CDR1 is KGHSH and CDR2 is LQKENI. The CDR3 is 12 amino acids. V was cut by 3 bases and J by 6 bases, with 6 bases left in between. Using reference TRBV18 and TRBJ2-1 for the parts outside the CDR3, the full variable domain is NAGVMQNPRHLVRRRGQEARLRCSPMKGHSHVYWYRQLPEEGLKFMVYLQKENIIDESGMPKERFSAEFPKEGPSILRIQQVVRGDSAAYFCASSPLINEQFFGPGTRLTVL.

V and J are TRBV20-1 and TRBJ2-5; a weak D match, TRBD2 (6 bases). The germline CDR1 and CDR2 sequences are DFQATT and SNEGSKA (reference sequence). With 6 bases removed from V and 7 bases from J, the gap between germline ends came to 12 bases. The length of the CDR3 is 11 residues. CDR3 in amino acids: CSAPLAPTQYF. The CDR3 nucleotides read TGCAGTGCCCCTCTAGCGCCGACCCAGTACTTC.

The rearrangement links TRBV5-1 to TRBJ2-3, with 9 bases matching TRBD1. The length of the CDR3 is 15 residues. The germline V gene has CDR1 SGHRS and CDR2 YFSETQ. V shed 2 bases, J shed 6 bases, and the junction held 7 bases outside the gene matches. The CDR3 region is CASSLYRGQGDTQYF. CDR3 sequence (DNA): TGCGCCAGCAGCTTATACAGGGGGCAAGGCGATACGCAGTATTTT.

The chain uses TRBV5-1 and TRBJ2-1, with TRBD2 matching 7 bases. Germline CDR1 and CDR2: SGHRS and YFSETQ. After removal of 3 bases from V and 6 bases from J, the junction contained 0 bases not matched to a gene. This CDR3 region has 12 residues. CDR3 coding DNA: TGCGCCAGCAGCTGGGGGGGCAATGAGCAGTTCTTC. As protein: CASSWGGNEQFF.

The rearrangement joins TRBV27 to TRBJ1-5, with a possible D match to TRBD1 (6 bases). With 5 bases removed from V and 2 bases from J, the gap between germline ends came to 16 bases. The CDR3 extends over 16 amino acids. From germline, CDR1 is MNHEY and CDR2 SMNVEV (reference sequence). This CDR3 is CASSPRGGIGNQPQHF. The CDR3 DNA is TGTGCCAGCAGTCCGCGGGGGGGCATTGGCAATCAGCCCCAGCATTTT.

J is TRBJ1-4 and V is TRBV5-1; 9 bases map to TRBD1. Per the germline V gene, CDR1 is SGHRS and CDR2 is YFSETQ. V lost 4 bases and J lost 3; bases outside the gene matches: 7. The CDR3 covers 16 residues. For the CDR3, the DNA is TGCGCCAGCAGCGCCCAACAGGGGGCACCTAATGAAAAACTGTTTTTT. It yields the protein CASSAQQGAPNEKLFF. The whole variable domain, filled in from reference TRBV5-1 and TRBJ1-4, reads KAGVTQTPRYLIKTRGQQVTLSCSPISGHRSVSWYQQTPGQGLQFLFEYFSETQRNKGNFPGRFSGRQFSNSRSEMNVSTLELGDSALYLCASSAQQGAPNEKLFFGSGTQLSVL.

The CDR3 reads CASSLDINEKLFF. In nucleotides, the CDR3 is TGTGCCAGCAGCTTAGACATTAATGAAAAACTGTTTTTT. The chain has TRBV11-2 and TRBJ1-4, with D unresolved. The germline gives CDR1 SGHAT, CDR2 FQNNGV. This CDR3 is 13 amino acids long. The ends were cut back, 0 bases at V and 4 bases at J, with 3 bases in the middle.

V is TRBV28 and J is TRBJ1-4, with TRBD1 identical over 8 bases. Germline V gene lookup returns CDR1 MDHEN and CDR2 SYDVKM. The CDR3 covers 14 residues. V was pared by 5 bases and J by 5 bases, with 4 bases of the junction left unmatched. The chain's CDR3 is CASSRTGGNEKLFF. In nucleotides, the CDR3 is TGTGCCAGCAGTCGAACAGGGGGGAATGAAAAACTGTTTTTT.

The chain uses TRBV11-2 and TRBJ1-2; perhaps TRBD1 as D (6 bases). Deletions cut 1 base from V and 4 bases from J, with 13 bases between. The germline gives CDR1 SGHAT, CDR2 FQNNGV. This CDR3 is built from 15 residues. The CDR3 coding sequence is TGTGCCAGCAGCTTAGCAGGACAGATAGGCTATGGCTACACCTTC. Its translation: CASSLAGQIGYGYTF.

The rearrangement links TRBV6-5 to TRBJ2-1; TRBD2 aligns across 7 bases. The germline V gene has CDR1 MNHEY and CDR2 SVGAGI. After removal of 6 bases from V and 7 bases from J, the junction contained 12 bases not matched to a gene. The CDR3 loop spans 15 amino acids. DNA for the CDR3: TGTGCCAGCAGCCCCGGGACTAACCCGCGAAATGAGCAGTTCTTC. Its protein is CASSPGTNPRNEQFF.

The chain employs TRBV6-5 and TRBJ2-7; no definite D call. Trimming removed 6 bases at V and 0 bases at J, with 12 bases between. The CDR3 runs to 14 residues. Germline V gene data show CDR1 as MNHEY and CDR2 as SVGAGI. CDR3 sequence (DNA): TGTGCCAGCAGCCGCGGTGTAATCTCCTACGAGCAGTACTTC. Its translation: CASSRGVISYEQYF.

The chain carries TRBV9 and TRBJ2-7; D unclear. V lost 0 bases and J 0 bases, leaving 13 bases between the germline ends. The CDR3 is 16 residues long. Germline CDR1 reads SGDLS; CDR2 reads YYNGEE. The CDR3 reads CASSVGGTPASYEQYF. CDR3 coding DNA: TGTGCCAGCAGCGTAGGTGGCACCCCCGCCTCCTACGAGCAGTACTTC.

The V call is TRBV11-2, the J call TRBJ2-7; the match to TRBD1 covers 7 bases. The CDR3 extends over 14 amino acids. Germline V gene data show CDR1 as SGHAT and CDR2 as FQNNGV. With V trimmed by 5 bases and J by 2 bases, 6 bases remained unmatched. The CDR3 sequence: CASSPRQGTYEQYF. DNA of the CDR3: TGTGCCAGCAGCCCTCGACAGGGTACCTACGAGCAGTACTTC.

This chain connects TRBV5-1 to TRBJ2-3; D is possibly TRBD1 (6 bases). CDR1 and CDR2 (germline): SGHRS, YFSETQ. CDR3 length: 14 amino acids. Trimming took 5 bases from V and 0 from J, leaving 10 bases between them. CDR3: CASRQGLSTDTQYF. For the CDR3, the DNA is TGCGCCAGCAGGCAGGGGCTAAGCACAGATACGCAGTATTTT.

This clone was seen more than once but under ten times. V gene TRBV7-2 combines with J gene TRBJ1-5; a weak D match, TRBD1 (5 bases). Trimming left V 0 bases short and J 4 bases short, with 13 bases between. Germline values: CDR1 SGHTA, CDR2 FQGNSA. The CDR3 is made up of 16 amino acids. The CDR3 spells CASSLAGQGRNQPQHF. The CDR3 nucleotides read TGTGCCAGCAGCTTAGCGGGGCAGGGACGAAATCAGCCCCAGCATTTT.

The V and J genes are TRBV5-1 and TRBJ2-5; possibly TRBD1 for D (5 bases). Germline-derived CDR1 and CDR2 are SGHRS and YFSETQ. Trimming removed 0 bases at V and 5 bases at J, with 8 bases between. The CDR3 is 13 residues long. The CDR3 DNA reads TGCGCCAGCAGCTTGGGGGGCGCGGAGACCCAGTACTTC. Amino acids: CASSLGGAETQYF.

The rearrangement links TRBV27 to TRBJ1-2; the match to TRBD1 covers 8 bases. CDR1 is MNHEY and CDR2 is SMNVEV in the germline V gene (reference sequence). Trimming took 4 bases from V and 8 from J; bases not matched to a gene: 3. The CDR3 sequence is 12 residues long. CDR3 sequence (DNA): TGTGCCAGCAGTTCGTACAGGGGGGGCTACACCTTC. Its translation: CASSSYRGGYTF.

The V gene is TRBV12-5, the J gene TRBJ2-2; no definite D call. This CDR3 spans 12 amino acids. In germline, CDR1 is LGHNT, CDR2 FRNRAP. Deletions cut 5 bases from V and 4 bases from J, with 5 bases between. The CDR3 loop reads CASGITTGELFF. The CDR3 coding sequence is TGTGCTAGTGGTATCACCACCGGGGAGCTGTTTTTT.

The CDR3 spells CASSSQGGRGETQYF. The DNA of the CDR3 is TGTGCCAGCAGCTCCCAGGGGGGGAGGGGAGAGACCCAGTACTTC. The chain combines TRBV9 with TRBJ2-5; either TRBD1 or TRBD2 may supply D (7 bases each). Trimming shortened V by 4 bases and J by 4 bases, and 17 bases separated the two germline ends. The CDR3 has 15 residues. The germline CDR1 and CDR2 sequences are SGDLS and YYNGEE.

CDR3 DNA: TGTGCCAGCAGCTCCTACACGTTTTCAACCGGCTCTGAAGAGACCCAGTACTTC. Amino acid sequence: CASSSYTFSTGSEETQYF. The chain uses TRBV7-8 and TRBJ2-5, with D uncertain. Deletions cut 4 bases from V and 3 bases from J, with 24 bases between. CDR3 length: 18 residues. Germline V gene lookup returns CDR1 SGHVS and CDR2 FQNEAQ. Drawing the rest from reference TRBV7-8 and TRBJ2-5, the complete variable domain is GAGVSQSPRYKVAKRGQDVALRCDPISGHVSLFWYQQALGQGPEFLTYFQNEAQLDKSGLPSDRFFAERPEGSVSTLKIQRTQQEDSAVYLCASSSYTFSTGSEETQYFGPGTRLLVL.

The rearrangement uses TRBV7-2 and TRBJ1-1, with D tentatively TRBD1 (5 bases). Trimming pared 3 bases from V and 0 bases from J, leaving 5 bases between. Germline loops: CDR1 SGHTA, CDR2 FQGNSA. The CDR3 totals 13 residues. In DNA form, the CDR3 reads TGTGCCAGCAGCTTGACAGTGAACACTGAAGCTTTCTTT. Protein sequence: CASSLTVNTEAFF.

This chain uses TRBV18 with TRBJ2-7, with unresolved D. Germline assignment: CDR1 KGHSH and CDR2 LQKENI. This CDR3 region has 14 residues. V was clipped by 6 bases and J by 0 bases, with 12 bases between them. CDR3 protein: CASSPGPNSYEQYF. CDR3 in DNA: TGTGCCAGCTCGCCCGGGCCCAACTCCTACGAGCAGTACTTC.

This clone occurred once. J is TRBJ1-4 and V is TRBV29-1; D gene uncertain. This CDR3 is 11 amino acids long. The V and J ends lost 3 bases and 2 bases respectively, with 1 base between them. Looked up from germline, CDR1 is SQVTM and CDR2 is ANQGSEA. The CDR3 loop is CSVDTNEKLFF. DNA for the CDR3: TGCAGCGTTGACACTAATGAAAAACTGTTTTTT.

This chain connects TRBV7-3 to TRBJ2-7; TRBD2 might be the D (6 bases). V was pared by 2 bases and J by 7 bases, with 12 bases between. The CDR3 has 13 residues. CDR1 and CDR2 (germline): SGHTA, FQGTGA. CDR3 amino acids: CASSLAGPSEQYF. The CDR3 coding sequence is TGTGCCAGCAGCTTAGCGGGGCCCTCTGAGCAGTACTTC.

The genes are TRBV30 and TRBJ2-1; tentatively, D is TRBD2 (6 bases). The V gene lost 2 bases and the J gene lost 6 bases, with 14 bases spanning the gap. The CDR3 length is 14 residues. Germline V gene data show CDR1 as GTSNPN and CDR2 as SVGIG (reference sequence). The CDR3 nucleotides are TGTGCCTGGAGTAGGACTACATCCGGCAATGAGCAGTTCTTC. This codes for CAWSRTTSGNEQFF.

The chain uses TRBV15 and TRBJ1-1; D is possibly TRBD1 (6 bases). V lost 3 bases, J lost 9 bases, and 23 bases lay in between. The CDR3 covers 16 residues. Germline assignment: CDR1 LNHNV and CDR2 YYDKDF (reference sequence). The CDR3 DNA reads TGTGCCACCAGCAGTACCTCCCCGACAGGCCTGAAACAAGCTTTCTTT. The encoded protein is CATSSTSPTGLKQAFF.

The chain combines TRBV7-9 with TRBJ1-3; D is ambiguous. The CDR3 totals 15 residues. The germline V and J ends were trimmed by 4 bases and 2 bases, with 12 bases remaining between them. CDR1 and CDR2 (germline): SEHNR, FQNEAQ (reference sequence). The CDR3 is CASSSARATGNTIYF. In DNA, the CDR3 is TGTGCCAGCAGCTCAGCCCGGGCCACTGGAAACACCATATATTTT.

CDR3 DNA sequence: TGTGCCACCAGCAGAGATATAGGGAACGGCCAGCCCCAGCATTTT. It codes for CATSRDIGNGQPQHF. The V and J genes are TRBV15 and TRBJ1-5; D unresolved. From germline, CDR1 is LNHNV and CDR2 YYDKDF (reference sequence). The CDR3 is made up of 15 amino acids. V gave up 0 bases and J gave up 7 bases, with 13 bases separating them. Variable domain in full (rest from reference TRBV15 and TRBJ1-5): DAMVIQNPRYQVTQFGKPVTLSCSQTLNHNVMYWYQQKSSQAPKLLFHYYDKDFNNEADTPDNFQSRRPNTSFCFLDIRSPGLGDTAMYLCATSRDIGNGQPQHFGDGTRLSIL.

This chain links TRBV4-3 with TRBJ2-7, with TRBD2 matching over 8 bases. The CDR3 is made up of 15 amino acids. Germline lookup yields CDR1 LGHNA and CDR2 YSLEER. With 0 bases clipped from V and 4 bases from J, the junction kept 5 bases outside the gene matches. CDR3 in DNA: TGCGCCAGCAGCCAAGACCGGGGGGGCTGGTACGAGCAGTACTTC. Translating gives CASSQDRGGWYEQYF.